This T cell receptor beta chain is drawn from a study of T-cell memory formation after mild COVID-19. TCRdb ran MiXCR on the 5' RACE reads and lists one entry per CDR3 protein. The sample holds 240,000 or so distinct CDR3 sequences; roughly a tenth are singletons and the top ten take around 21%. Points from the study as a whole: The study found contracting CD4+ clones mainly in CM and EM and contracting CD8+ clones in EMRA. Several responding clones turned up in pre-infection memory, indicating that cross-reactive memory may have taken part. Day 15 to 85 contracting clones showed balanced CD4/CD8; later expanders leaned CD4+.

V was cut by 0 bases and J by 0 bases, with 9 bases left in between. This CDR3 contains 15 residues. Germline V CDR1 and CDR2: SGHRS, YFSETQ. This clonotype was seen only a few times. Antigen unknown. The sequence was obtained from a man aged 18 to 30 who had mild COVID-19 (a few samples of this study predate the infection). Cell type and time point are not known. Sequencing used PBMCs or a T cell subset sorted from them (not recorded which). The J gene is TRBJ1-2, the V gene TRBV5-1; D call uncertain. Here the CDR3 DNA reads TGCGCCAGCAGCTTGGAGACATCGGCTAACTATGGCTACACCTTC. Its translation: CASSLETSANYGYTF.